The 32 T cell receptor beta chains reported below all come from one sample, sequenced in a study of T cells after yellow fever vaccination (dated by TCRdb to the late 2010s). The treatment or condition label of this sample denotes: live attenuated yellow fever vaccine strain. Libraries were made using 5' RACE. The sequencing machine was an Illumina HiSeq 2500. TCRdb's own reprocessing of the public reads used fastp at Q25 and MiXCR and kept productive beta chains. All rows with the same CDR3 protein become a single entry with the most common DNA and genes. Recorded for this sample are about 630,000 distinct CDR3 sequences; 12% of them occurred a single time. The ten largest clones capture about 16% of the sample. This specimen consisted of PBMCs, obtained on the day of the yellow fever booster vaccination. The source of these receptors is a young man who received the YFV17D yellow fever vaccine.

This clonotype was observed a handful of times. The chain joins TRBV7-2 to TRBJ1-4; TRBD1 matches at 7 bases. CDR1 is SGHTA, CDR2 FQGNSA, per germline. This CDR3 contains 16 residues. Germline trimming cut 5 bases from V and 1 base from J; bases unmatched to any gene: 7. The CDR3 loop is CASSARGGGTNEKLFF. In DNA form, the CDR3 reads TGTGCCAGCAGCGCCAGGGGGGGCGGAACTAATGAAAAACTGTTTTTT.

This clonotype was counted only a few times. The chain is built from TRBV7-2 and TRBJ2-5; TRBD1 agrees at 7 bases. Trimming at V came to 5 bases and at J to 5 bases, leaving 11 bases not matched to a gene. Germline-derived CDR1 and CDR2 are SGHTA and FQGNSA. The CDR3 sequence is 15 residues long. The CDR3 nucleotides are TGTGCCAGCAGCAAAACCGGGCCCAGGGGGGAGACCCAGTACTTC. Residues: CASSKTGPRGETQYF.

This clonotype occurred a few times. The V call is TRBV10-3, the J call TRBJ1-6; tentative D call: TRBD1 (5 bases). CDR1 is ENHRY and CDR2 is SYGVKD in the germline V gene. V was trimmed by 8 bases and J by 7 bases, leaving 12 bases between them. The CDR3 has 13 residues. The CDR3 here is CAIGQGGNSPLHF. The DNA for the CDR3 is TGTGCCATCGGGCAGGGTGGGAATTCACCCCTCCACTTT.

The gene calls are TRBV7-2 and TRBJ2-7; either TRBD1 or TRBD2 may fit D (6 bases each). Trimming removed 4 bases from V and 6 bases from J, with 16 bases in between. Germline lookup yields CDR1 SGHTA and CDR2 FQGNSA. There are 14 residues in the CDR3. In nucleotides, the CDR3 is TGTGCCAGCAGCTCCGACCCCGGGGGCCTCGAGCAGTACTTC. As protein: CASSSDPGGLEQYF.

Only a few counts were recorded for this clonotype. The chain joins TRBV12-3 or TRBV12-4 to TRBJ2-7, with a tentative D call TRBD1 (5 bases). The CDR3 contains 15 residues. V was shortened by 2 bases and J by 9 bases, with 20 bases between the two germline ends. The CDR3 reads CASSLNQGLLVSQYF. The CDR3 DNA sequence: TGTGCCAGCAGTTTAAACCAGGGCCTCCTAGTTTCGCAGTACTTC.

The chain links TRBV6-2 or TRBV6-3 to TRBJ1-5, with D possibly TRBD1 on 5 matching bases. This CDR3 spans 15 amino acids. Trimming removed 6 bases from V and 4 bases from J, with 16 bases in between. Germline CDR1 reads MNHEY; CDR2 reads SVGEGT. CDR3 amino acids: CASRQDPLANQPQHF. The CDR3 bases are TGTGCCAGCAGACAGGACCCGTTGGCAAATCAGCCCCAGCATTTT.

This clonotype appeared a few times. The rearrangement links TRBV20-1 to TRBJ1-2, with 9 bases that match TRBD1. The CDR3 is made up of 13 amino acids. Germline CDR1 and CDR2: DFQATT and SNEGSKA (reference sequence). Unmatched junction bases numbered 5, after V lost 5 bases and J lost 4 bases. DNA of the CDR3: TGCAGTGCTGGGGACAGGGTCCCCTATGGCTACACCTTC. Protein sequence: CSAGDRVPYGYTF.

The rearrangement joins TRBV18 to TRBJ1-1, with D unclear. The germline gives CDR1 KGHSH, CDR2 LQKENI. Trimming took 1 base from V and 4 from J, leaving 13 bases between them. The CDR3 covers 15 residues. CDR3: CASSPQFQLGTEAFF. The CDR3 nucleotides read TGTGCCAGCTCACCACAATTTCAACTCGGCACTGAAGCTTTCTTT. Complete variable domain (other parts from reference TRBV18 and TRBJ1-1): NAGVMQNPRHLVRRRGQEARLRCSPMKGHSHVYWYRQLPEEGLKFMVYLQKENIIDESGMPKERFSAEFPKEGPSILRIQQVVRGDSAAYFCASSPQFQLGTEAFFGQGTRLTVV.

This chain connects TRBV20-1 to TRBJ2-4; D remains unclear. Germline V gene data show CDR1 as DFQATT and CDR2 as SNEGSKA (reference sequence). The CDR3 runs to 13 residues. V was clipped by 1 base and J by 0 bases, with 4 bases between them. CDR3 nucleotide sequence: TGCAGTGCTAGAGGTGGAGCCAAAAACATTCAGTACTTC. Protein: CSARGGAKNIQYF.

In its sample, this clonotype was seen a few times. This chain links TRBV7-2 with TRBJ1-1; D is unclear. Germline CDR1 SGHTA, CDR2 FQGNSA. V was shortened by 5 bases and J by 0 bases, with 7 bases between the two germline ends. The CDR3 is 13 residues long. CDR3: CASSPNLNTEAFF. The CDR3 DNA reads TGTGCCAGCAGCCCAAACCTGAACACTGAAGCTTTCTTT.

The chain combines TRBV4-3 with TRBJ2-1; D gene ambiguous. CDR3 size: 17 residues. Trimming stripped 1 base from V and 2 bases from J, with 15 bases between. CDR1 and CDR2 (germline): LGHNA, YSLEER. Here the CDR3 DNA reads TGCGCCAGCAGCCAAGTCCTTTATGAGAGCCCCTACAATGAGCAGTTCTTC. Amino acid sequence: CASSQVLYESPYNEQFF.

This clonotype turned up a few times. The chain joins TRBV9 to TRBJ2-1; D call uncertain. Trimming stripped 2 bases from V and 4 bases from J, with 16 bases between. Germline V CDR1 and CDR2: SGDLS, YYNGEE. The CDR3 totals 16 residues. CDR3 in amino acids: CASSVRSALGYNEQFF. The CDR3 nucleotides are TGTGCCAGCAGCGTCAGGAGCGCGCTGGGTTACAATGAGCAGTTCTTC.

The chain couples TRBV4-2 to TRBJ2-5; D perhaps matches TRBD1 (6 bases). V was trimmed by 0 bases and J by 5 bases, leaving 13 bases between them. From germline, CDR1 is LGHNA and CDR2 YNFKEQ. CDR3 length: 15 residues. CDR3 loop: CASSQDQGRGETQYF. CDR3 DNA: TGTGCCAGCAGCCAAGATCAGGGGCGTGGGGAGACCCAGTACTTC.

This clonotype came up a few times. The V gene is TRBV12-3 or TRBV12-4, the J gene TRBJ2-1, with 11 bases fitting TRBD2. The CDR3 loop spans 15 amino acids. The ends lost 8 bases at V and 3 bases at J; junction bases unmatched: 6. The DNA for the CDR3 is TGTGCCAGCCTGAGACTAGCGGGAAACTACAATGAGCAGTTCTTC. This translates into CASLRLAGNYNEQFF.

In this sample, this clonotype turned up a few times. The genes are TRBV6-2 or TRBV6-3 and TRBJ2-5; D perhaps matches TRBD1 (5 bases). The CDR3 contains 15 residues. Germline CDR1 is MNHEY and CDR2 is SVGEGT. V lost 0 bases to trimming and J lost 4 bases, with 12 bases between them. The CDR3 DNA reads TGTGCCAGCAGTTACTCGTCAGGGTTGGGAGAGACCCAGTACTTC. It is translated as CASSYSSGLGETQYF.

There are a few counts of this clonotype. The chain links TRBV12-3 or TRBV12-4 to TRBJ2-2, with 7 nucleotides matching TRBD1. V lost 6 bases, J lost 5 bases, and 12 bases stayed unmatched. The CDR3 consists of 16 residues. This CDR3 reads CASRSIPGQRTGELFF. The CDR3 DNA is TGTGCCAGCAGAAGTATACCGGGACAGAGGACCGGGGAGCTGTTTTTT.

The V and J genes are TRBV20-1 and TRBJ1-5; 7 bases line up with TRBD1. The CDR3 loop spans 15 amino acids. With 5 bases clipped from V and 5 bases from J, the junction kept 12 bases outside the gene matches. Germline V gene sequence: CDR1 DFQATT, CDR2 SNEGSKA (reference sequence). This chain's CDR3 is CSALIPGTEDQPQHF. The CDR3 coding sequence is TGCAGTGCTCTAATACCGGGGACAGAGGATCAGCCCCAGCATTTT.

This chain connects TRBV10-3 to TRBJ2-3; the D gene is possibly TRBD2 (5 bases). The CDR3 runs to 14 residues. Trimming removed 3 bases from V and 2 bases from J, with 9 bases in between. The germline CDR1 and CDR2 sequences are ENHRY and SYGVKD. CDR3 sequence: CAISDRDLTDTQYF. As DNA, the CDR3 is TGTGCCATCAGTGATCGGGATCTCACAGATACGCAGTATTTT.

This clonotype was seen a few times. The gene calls are TRBV18 and TRBJ1-1; 7 bases map to TRBD1. J was trimmed by 1 base and V by 3 bases; bases with no gene match: 2. The germline V gene has CDR1 KGHSH and CDR2 LQKENI. The CDR3 sequence is 14 residues long. The chain's CDR3 is CASSPTGRNTEAFF. CDR3 coding DNA: TGTGCCAGCTCACCGACAGGGAGGAACACTGAAGCTTTCTTT.

This clonotype was seen a few times. The CDR3 region is CASSLQGIKHEQYF. DNA for the CDR3: TGTGCCAGCAGCTTACAGGGTATTAAGCACGAGCAGTACTTC. The chain uses TRBV6-5 and TRBJ2-7; a weak D match, TRBD1 (6 bases). CDR1 MNHEY and CDR2 SVGAGI come from the germline V gene. V shed 6 bases and J shed 5 bases, with 17 bases lying between them. CDR3 length: 14 residues.

The rearrangement uses TRBV5-1 and TRBJ2-1; TRBD2 aligns across 10 bases. Germline values: CDR1 SGHRS, CDR2 YFSETQ. This CDR3 spans 21 amino acids. V trimming: 1 base; J trimming: 0 bases; junction bases outside the gene matches: 16. The CDR3 region is CASSLTLVAGGLRSSYNEQFF. In nucleotides, the CDR3 is TGCGCCAGCAGCTTGACTCTTGTAGCGGGAGGATTAAGGAGCTCCTACAATGAGCAGTTCTTC.

The chain's CDR3 is CASSADWSDSTDTQYF. DNA of the CDR3: TGTGCCAGCAGCGCCGACTGGAGCGATAGCACAGATACGCAGTATTTT. The chain is built from TRBV7-2 and TRBJ2-3; no firm D call. V was shortened by 5 bases and J by 0 bases, with 15 bases between the two germline ends. Germline V gene lookup returns CDR1 SGHTA and CDR2 FQGNSA. CDR3 length: 16 residues. The full variable domain, its missing parts supplied by reference TRBV7-2 and TRBJ2-3, is GAGVSQSPSNKVTEKGKDVELRCDPISGHTALYWYRQSLGQGLEFLIYFQGNSAPDKSGLPSDRFSAERTGGSVSTLTIQRTQQEDSAVYLCASSADWSDSTDTQYFGPGTRLTVL.

This clonotype has only a few counts. The chain recombines TRBV27 with TRBJ2-2, with D unclear. The CDR3 spans 12 residues. The V gene's germline CDR1 is MNHEY and CDR2 SMNVEV (reference sequence). The ends were cut back, 4 bases at V and 8 bases at J, with 8 bases in the middle. CDR3 in DNA: TGTGCCAGCAGTTCCCGACCGGGGGAGCTGTTTTTT. This sequence encodes CASSSRPGELFF.

V and J are TRBV27 and TRBJ2-7, with a tentative D call TRBD2 (5 bases). V gave up 5 bases and J gave up 4 bases, with 12 bases separating them. The germline gives CDR1 MNHEY, CDR2 SMNVEV (reference sequence). This CDR3 spans 13 amino acids. The CDR3 reads CASSPGFLYEQYF. The CDR3, as DNA: TGTGCCAGCAGTCCGGGATTCTTATACGAGCAGTACTTC.

This clonotype showed up just a few times. The chain's CDR3 is CASSVWEAETQYF. Here the CDR3 DNA reads TGTGCCAGCAGCGTCTGGGAGGCGGAGACCCAGTACTTC. The chain recombines TRBV9 with TRBJ2-5; D is possibly TRBD2 (6 bases). V shed 2 bases and J shed 5 bases, with 10 bases lying between them. Germline V gives CDR1 SGDLS, CDR2 YYNGEE. The CDR3 is 13 residues long.

J is TRBJ2-7 and V is TRBV3-1; D remains ambiguous. CDR3 size: 15 residues. Germline loops: CDR1 LGHDT, CDR2 YNNKEL (reference sequence). V was cut by 1 base and J by 2 bases, with 12 bases left in between. The DNA of the CDR3 is TGTGCCAGCAGCCAAGTCTCCAGGCCAACCTACGAGCAGTACTTC. Its protein is CASSQVSRPTYEQYF.

This clonotype has ten or more counts. V is TRBV10-3 and J is TRBJ2-3; D is perhaps TRBD2 (6 bases). Germline V gene data show CDR1 as ENHRY and CDR2 as SYGVKD. Trimming took 8 bases from V and 5 from J, leaving 14 bases between them. The CDR3 is 13 amino acids. The CDR3 spells CAIGKEGLDTQYF. CDR3 nucleotides: TGTGCCATCGGAAAGGAGGGTTTAGATACGCAGTATTTT.

The chain carries TRBV7-9 and TRBJ1-1; D remains ambiguous. This CDR3 spans 15 amino acids. V lost 1 base and J 6 bases, leaving 15 bases between the germline ends. The germline CDR1 and CDR2 sequences are SEHNR and FQNEAQ (reference sequence). The CDR3 sequence is CASSLDYTNGAEAFF. CDR3 coding DNA: TGTGCCAGCAGCTTAGACTACACCAACGGCGCTGAAGCTTTCTTT.

In its sample, this clonotype was seen a few times. The V call is TRBV18, the J call TRBJ2-3; TRBD1 matches 9 bases. The trim removed 3 bases at V and 6 bases at J, leaving 10 bases unmatched. CDR3 size: 16 residues. CDR1 KGHSH and CDR2 LQKENI come from the germline V gene. CDR3 DNA: TGTGCCAGCTCACCTAACCGGGACAGGGTTTCCGATACGCAGTATTTT. Its protein product is CASSPNRDRVSDTQYF. Together with reference TRBV18 and TRBJ2-3, the CDR3 gives the full variable domain: NAGVMQNPRHLVRRRGQEARLRCSPMKGHSHVYWYRQLPEEGLKFMVYLQKENIIDESGMPKERFSAEFPKEGPSILRIQQVVRGDSAAYFCASSPNRDRVSDTQYFGPGTRLTVL.

The gene calls are TRBV29-1 and TRBJ2-1, with D possibly TRBD1 on 6 matching bases. The CDR3 is 14 amino acids. The V gene lost 5 bases and the J gene lost 6 bases, with 17 bases spanning the gap. Germline V lookup: CDR1 SQVTM, CDR2 ANQGSEA. The CDR3 DNA reads TGCAGCGTTTTTTCCCGAGGGACATTCAATGAGCAGTTCTTC. Translating gives CSVFSRGTFNEQFF.

This clonotype has a handful of counts. The chain combines TRBV27 with TRBJ2-4; 7 nucleotides line up with TRBD2. The germline gives CDR1 MNHEY, CDR2 SMNVEV (reference sequence). V was clipped by 4 bases and J by 3 bases; unmatched bases: 6. This CDR3 region has 15 residues. This CDR3 is CASSWGGTYKNIQYF. CDR3 coding DNA: TGTGCCAGCAGTTGGGGGGGGACGTACAAAAACATTCAGTACTTC.

The rearrangement uses TRBV7-2 and TRBJ2-7; 9 bases line up with TRBD1. V gave up 6 bases and J gave up 4 bases; unmatched junction bases: 10. This CDR3 is 15 amino acids long. From germline, CDR1 is SGHTA and CDR2 FQGNSA. In DNA, the CDR3 is TGTGCCAGCAGTAATCCGGACAGGGGAGTTTACGAGCAGTACTTC. Protein: CASSNPDRGVYEQYF. The full variable domain, its missing parts supplied by reference TRBV7-2 and TRBJ2-7, is GAGVSQSPSNKVTEKGKDVELRCDPISGHTALYWYRQSLGQGLEFLIYFQGNSAPDKSGLPSDRFSAERTGGSVSTLTIQRTQQEDSAVYLCASSNPDRGVYEQYFGPGTRLTVT.